The 10 T cell receptor beta chains presented below share a single source sample, sequenced in a study of cytomegalovirus exposure and HLA in healthy donors. This PCR relied on a set of 60 Vbeta primers and 13 Jbeta primers. Sequenced by immunoSEQ multiplex PCR; TCRdb stores in-frame clones only, minus some. The sample holds approximately 120,000 clones; approximately 76% are singletons and the top ten take approximately 8%. The sequenced material came from PBMCs. The receptors were gathered from a man between 40 and 49 years old in good health and CMV-seronegative.

The CDR3 coding sequence is TGCGCCAGCAGCTTGGCAACAGGGGGTTTTGAAAAACTGTTTTTT. Translated: CASSLATGGFEKLFF. The chain recombines TRBV5-1 with TRBJ1-4; TRBD1 aligns across 8 bases. The CDR3 spans 15 residues. V shed 0 bases and J 7 bases; nucleotides not matched to a gene: 5. The germline V gene has CDR1 SGHRS and CDR2 YFSETQ.

This clone occurred a few times. This chain links TRBV7-8 with TRBJ1-2; 7 bases map to TRBD1. Germline CDR1 and CDR2: SGHVS and FQNEAQ. There are 14 residues in the CDR3. V shed 5 bases and J 5 bases; nucleotides not matched to a gene: 8. The CDR3 DNA sequence: TGTGCCAGCAGCATCCCCGGGACAGATTATGGCTACACCTTC. Translating it yields CASSIPGTDYGYTF.

V gene TRBV4-1 combines with J gene TRBJ2-1; 9 bases agree with TRBD1. The germline V gene has CDR1 MGHRA and CDR2 YSYEKL. The CDR3 extends over 14 amino acids. J lost 8 bases, V lost 3 bases, and 5 bases had no gene match. CDR3 DNA: TGCGCCAGCAGCCAGGACACAGGGGGCCATGAGCAGTTCTTC. Amino acids: CASSQDTGGHEQFF.

V and J are TRBV27 and TRBJ1-5; the match to TRBD1 covers 9 bases. CDR1 MNHEY and CDR2 SMNVEV come from the germline V gene (reference sequence). CDR3 length: 14 amino acids. V shed 5 bases, J shed 6 bases, and the junction held 5 bases outside the gene matches. CDR3 in amino acids: CASSVQGAIQPQHF. CDR3 DNA sequence: TGTGCCAGCAGTGTACAGGGGGCAATTCAGCCCCAGCATTTT.

The rearrangement joins TRBV2 to TRBJ1-6, with unresolved D. CDR1 SNHLY and CDR2 FYNNEI come from the germline V gene. Trimming left V 0 bases short and J 8 bases short, with 11 bases between. The CDR3 sequence is 15 residues long. The CDR3 bases are TGTGCCAGCAGTGAAGCGCGGCTGCCCTATTCACCCCTCCACTTT. Residues: CASSEARLPYSPLHF.

The genes are TRBV7-2 and TRBJ1-6, with D maybe TRBD1 (5 bases). Between the trimmed V and J ends, which lost 1 base and 13 bases, there was a span of 11 bases. The CDR3 runs to 13 residues. Per the germline V gene, CDR1 is SGHTA and CDR2 is FQGNSA. CDR3 bases: TGTGCCAGCAGCTTAGATCTGGGGGGGCCCCTCCACTTT. Residues: CASSLDLGGPLHF. Complete variable domain (other parts from reference TRBV7-2 and TRBJ1-6): GAGVSQSPSNKVTEKGKDVELRCDPISGHTALYWYRQSLGQGLEFLIYFQGNSAPDKSGLPSDRFSAERTGGSVSTLTIQRTQQEDSAVYLCASSLDLGGPLHFGNGTRLTVT.

The gene calls are TRBV6-5 and TRBJ1-2; weak D call: TRBD1 (5 bases). V lost 6 bases and J lost 7, with 12 bases in between. This CDR3 has 12 amino acids. Germline V gene lookup returns CDR1 MNHEY and CDR2 SVGAGI. CDR3 coding DNA: TGTGCCAGCAGCCCGAACAGGCGTGGCTACACCTTC. This translates into CASSPNRRGYTF.

The V and J genes are TRBV4-3 and TRBJ2-2; possibly TRBD1 for D (6 bases). Looked up from germline, CDR1 is LGHNA and CDR2 is YSLEER. Trimming left V 4 bases short and J 4 bases short, with 16 bases between. The CDR3 is 16 residues long. CDR3 nucleotide sequence: TGCGCCAGCAGCCCAGTCGGAGACAGGCTCACCGGGGAGCTGTTTTTT. Translation gives CASSPVGDRLTGELFF.

The gene calls are TRBV19 and TRBJ1-1; D remains unclear. Germline V gene sequence: CDR1 LNHDA, CDR2 SQIVND (reference sequence). The CDR3 sequence is 15 residues long. Trimming left V 2 bases short and J 1 base short, with 11 bases between. CDR3 protein: CASSISSAGNTEAFF. The DNA of the CDR3 is TGTGCCAGTAGTATATCTTCGGCAGGGAACACTGAAGCTTTCTTT. Together with reference TRBV19 and TRBJ1-1, the CDR3 gives the full variable domain: DGGITQSPKYLFRKEGQNVTLSCEQNLNHDAMYWYRQDPGQGLRLIYYSQIVNDFQKGDIAEGYSVSREKKESFPLTVTSAQKNPTAFYLCASSISSAGNTEAFFGQGTRLTVV.

This clone came up once. This chain links TRBV6-4 with TRBJ2-5, with 8 bases matching TRBD1. Unmatched junction bases numbered 12, after V lost 5 bases and J lost 1 base. Germline V gives CDR1 MRHNA, CDR2 SNTAGT. This CDR3 has 17 amino acids. In DNA form, the CDR3 reads TGTGCCAGCAGTATAATGGGACAGGCAAAAACCCAAGAGACCCAGTACTTC. Its protein is CASSIMGQAKTQETQYF.